The rows below give T cell receptor beta chains drawn from one sample of a study of shared clonotypes between healthy human individuals. Produced via immunoSEQ multiplex PCR; TCRdb's table is partial and in-frame only. The table shows about 2.4 million clones, with 80% to 95% occurring only once. Specimen: naive CD4+ T cells from PBMCs. These receptors were obtained from a man between 18 and 29 years old in good health. Some clones in this sample may be carry-over from other donors' samples. The CDR3 runs from the conserved cysteine through the conserved F or W. The D gene is left open where the match is weak. Clone size is shown for a subset of rows, as once, few, many or a class of expanded clone.

v_call	clone_size	d_call	j_call	cdr3_aa	cdr3_nt
TRBV7-8	.	.	TRBJ2-3	CASSLYSYGDTQYF	TGTGCCAGCAGCTTGTACTCCTACGGGGATACGCAGTATTTT
TRBV6-6	.	.	TRBJ1-2	CASRSAGGYTF	TGTGCCAGCAGGTCGGCCGGTGGCTACACCTTC
TRBV13	.	.	TRBJ1-3	CASSLVGTTSGNTIYF	TGTGCCAGCAGCTTAGTGGGGACGACCTCTGGAAACACCATATATTTT
TRBV5-1	.	TRBD2	TRBJ2-5	CASSLGGLAGGPETQYF	TGCGCCAGCAGCTTGGGGGGACTAGCGGGAGGGCCGGAGACCCAGTACTTC
TRBV7-2	.	.	TRBJ1-1	CASSFLGRGHTEAFF	TGTGCCAGCAGCTTCCTGGGTCGGGGGCACACTGAAGCTTTCTTT
TRBV9	.	.	TRBJ2-1	CASSVVTPPGNEQFF	TGTGCCAGCAGCGTAGTTACTCCTCCCGGCAATGAGCAGTTCTTC
TRBV7-6	.	.	TRBJ2-2	CASSPRIVANTGELFF	TGTGCCAGCAGCCCGAGGATTGTTGCGAACACCGGGGAGCTGTTTTTT
TRBV28	.	.	TRBJ1-2	CASSSLQGGVNEGYTF	TGTGCCAGCAGTTCGCTTCAGGGAGGGGTCAATGAAGGCTACACCTTC
TRBV12-5	once	.	TRBJ2-5	CASGLGEGQVDF	TGTGCTAGTGGTTTGGGGGAGGGACAGGTGGACTTC
TRBV6-5	.	.	TRBJ2-7	CASRPPGLNYEQYF	TGTGCCAGCAGACCTCCGGGACTCAACTACGAGCAGTACTTC
TRBV5-1	.	TRBD1	TRBJ2-6	CASSLAGTASSGANVLTF	TGCGCCAGCAGCTTGGCTGGGACAGCGAGCTCTGGGGCCAACGTCCTGACTTTC
TRBV5-1	.	TRBD1	TRBJ2-5	CASSLAGTGGFETQYF	TGCGCCAGCAGCTTGGCCGGGACAGGGGGCTTTGAGACCCAGTACTTC
TRBV27	.	.	TRBJ2-2	CASSPVNTGELFF	TGTGCCAGCAGTCCCGTCAACACCGGGGAGCTGTTTTTT
TRBV27	.	.	TRBJ2-5	CASSLSPETQYF	TGTGCCAGCAGCTTATCTCCGGAGACCCAGTACTTC
TRBV7-8	.	TRBD2	TRBJ2-7	CASVPTSGRYEQYF	TGTGCCAGCGTGCCTACTAGCGGGAGGTACGAGCAGTACTTC
TRBV6-5	.	TRBD1	TRBJ2-7	CASRGLDRIHEQYF	TGTGCCAGCAGGGGGTTGGACAGGATCCACGAGCAGTACTTC